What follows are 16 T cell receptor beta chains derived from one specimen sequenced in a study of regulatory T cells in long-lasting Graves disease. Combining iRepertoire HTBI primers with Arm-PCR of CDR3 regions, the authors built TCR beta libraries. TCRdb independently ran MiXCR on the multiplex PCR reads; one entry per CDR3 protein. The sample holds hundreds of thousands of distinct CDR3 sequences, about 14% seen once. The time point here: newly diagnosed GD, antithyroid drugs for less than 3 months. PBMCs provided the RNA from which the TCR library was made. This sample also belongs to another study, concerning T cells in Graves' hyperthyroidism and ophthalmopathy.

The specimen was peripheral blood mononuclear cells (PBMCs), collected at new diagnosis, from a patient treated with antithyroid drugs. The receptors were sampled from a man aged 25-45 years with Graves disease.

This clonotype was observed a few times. The CDR3 loop is CASSLEGWNEKLFF. CDR3 nucleotide sequence: TGTGCCAGCAGCTTGGAGGGTTGGAATGAAAAACTGTTTTTT. This chain links TRBV5-6 with TRBJ1-4; D unresolved. CDR1 is SGHDT and CDR2 is YYEEEE in the germline V gene. V was trimmed by 0 bases and J by 5 bases, leaving 8 bases between them. The CDR3 is 14 residues long.

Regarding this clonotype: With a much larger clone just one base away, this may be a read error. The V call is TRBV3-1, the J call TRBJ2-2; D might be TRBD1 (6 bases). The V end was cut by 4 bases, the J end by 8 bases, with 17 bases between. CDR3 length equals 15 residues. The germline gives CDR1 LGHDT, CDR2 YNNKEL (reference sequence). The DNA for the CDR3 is TGTGCCAGCAGCCCCGGGTCAGGGGCGCGAGGGGAGCTGTTTTTT. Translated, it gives CASSPGSGARGELFF.

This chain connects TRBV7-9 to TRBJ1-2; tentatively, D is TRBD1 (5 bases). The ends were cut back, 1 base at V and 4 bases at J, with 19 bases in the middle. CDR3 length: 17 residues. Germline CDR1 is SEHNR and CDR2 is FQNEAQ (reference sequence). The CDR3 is CASSLVESGDSAYGYTF. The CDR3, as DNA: TGTGCCAGCAGCTTAGTGGAAAGTGGGGACTCCGCCTATGGCTACACCTTC.

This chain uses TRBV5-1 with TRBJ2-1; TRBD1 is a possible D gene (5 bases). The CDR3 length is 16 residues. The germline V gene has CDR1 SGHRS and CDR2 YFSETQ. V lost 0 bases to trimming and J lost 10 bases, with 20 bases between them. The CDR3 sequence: CASSLEASGSAGEQFF. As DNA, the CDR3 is TGCGCCAGCAGCTTGGAGGCTTCCGGCTCGGCAGGGGAGCAGTTCTTC.

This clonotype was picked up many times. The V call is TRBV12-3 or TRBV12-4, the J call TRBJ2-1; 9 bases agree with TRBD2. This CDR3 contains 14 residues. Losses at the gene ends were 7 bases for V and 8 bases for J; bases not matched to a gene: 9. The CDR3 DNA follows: TGTGCCAGCAAGGCGGTATGGACTAGCGATGAGCAGTTCTTC. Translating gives CASKAVWTSDEQFF.

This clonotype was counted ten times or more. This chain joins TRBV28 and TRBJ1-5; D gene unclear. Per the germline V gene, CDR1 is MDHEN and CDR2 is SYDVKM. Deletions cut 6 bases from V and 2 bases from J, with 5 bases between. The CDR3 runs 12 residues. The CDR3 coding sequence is TGTGCCAGCAGGTCGGGCAATCAGCCCCAGCATTTT. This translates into CASRSGNQPQHF.

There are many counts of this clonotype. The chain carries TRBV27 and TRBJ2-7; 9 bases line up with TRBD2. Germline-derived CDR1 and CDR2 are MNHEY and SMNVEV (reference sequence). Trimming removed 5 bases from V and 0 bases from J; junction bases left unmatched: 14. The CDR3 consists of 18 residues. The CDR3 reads CASSRRPFGGRASYEQYF. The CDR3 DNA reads TGTGCCAGCAGTCGACGACCCTTCGGCGGGAGGGCCTCCTACGAGCAGTACTTC.

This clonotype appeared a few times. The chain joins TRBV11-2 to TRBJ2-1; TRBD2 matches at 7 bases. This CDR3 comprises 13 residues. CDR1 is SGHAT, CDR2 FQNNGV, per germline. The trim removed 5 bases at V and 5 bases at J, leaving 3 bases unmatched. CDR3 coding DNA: TGTGCCAGCAGCCTCACTAGCGACAATGAGCAGTTCTTC. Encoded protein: CASSLTSDNEQFF.

As DNA, the CDR3 is TGTGCCAGCTCTACAGGGGGCAAGGGCTACACCTTC. Encoded protein: CASSTGGKGYTF. The V and J genes are TRBV12-3 or TRBV12-4 and TRBJ1-2, with 9 bases that match TRBD1. The J segment lost 8 bases and the V segment lost 8 bases, leaving 6 bases of the junction unmatched. This CDR3 has 12 amino acids.

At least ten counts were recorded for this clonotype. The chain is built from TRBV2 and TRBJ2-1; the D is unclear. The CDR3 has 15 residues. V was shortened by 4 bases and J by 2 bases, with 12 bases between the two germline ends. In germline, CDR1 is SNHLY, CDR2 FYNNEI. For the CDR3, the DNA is TGTGCCAGCAGTGTGGCCGTAAGGCCCTACAATGAGCAGTTCTTC. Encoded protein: CASSVAVRPYNEQFF.

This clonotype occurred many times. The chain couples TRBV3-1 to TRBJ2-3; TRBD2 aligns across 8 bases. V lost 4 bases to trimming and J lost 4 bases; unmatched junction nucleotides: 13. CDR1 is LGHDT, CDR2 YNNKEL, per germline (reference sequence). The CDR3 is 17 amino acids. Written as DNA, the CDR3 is TGTGCCAGCAGCCCAGGAGGCTACGGGAGGGTTTCAGATACGCAGTATTTT. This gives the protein CASSPGGYGRVSDTQYF.

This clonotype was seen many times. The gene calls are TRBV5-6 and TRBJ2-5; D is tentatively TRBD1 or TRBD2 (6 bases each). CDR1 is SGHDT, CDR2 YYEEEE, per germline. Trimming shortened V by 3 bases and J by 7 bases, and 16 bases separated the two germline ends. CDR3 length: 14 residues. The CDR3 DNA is TGTGCCAGCAGCTCCATGGGGGGCGGCGGGACCCAGTACTTC. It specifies CASSSMGGGGTQYF.

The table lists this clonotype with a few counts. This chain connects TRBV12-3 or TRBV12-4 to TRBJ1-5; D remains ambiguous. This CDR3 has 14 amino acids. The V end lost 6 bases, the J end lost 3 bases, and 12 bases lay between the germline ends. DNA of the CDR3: TGTGCCAGCAGCCCTTTCGGGTCCAATCAGCCCCAGCATTTT. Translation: CASSPFGSNQPQHF.

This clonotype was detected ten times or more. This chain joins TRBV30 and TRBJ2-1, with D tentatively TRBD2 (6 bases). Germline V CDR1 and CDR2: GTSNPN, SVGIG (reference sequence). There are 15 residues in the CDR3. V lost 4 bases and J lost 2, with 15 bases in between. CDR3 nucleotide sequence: TGTGCCTGGACCGAGGGAGTAGCGGCCTACAATGAGCAGTTCTTC. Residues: CAWTEGVAAYNEQFF.

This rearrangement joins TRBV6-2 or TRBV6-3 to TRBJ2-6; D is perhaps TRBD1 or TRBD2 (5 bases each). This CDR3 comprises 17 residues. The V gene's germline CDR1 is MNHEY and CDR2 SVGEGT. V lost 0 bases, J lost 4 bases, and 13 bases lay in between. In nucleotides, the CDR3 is TGTGCCAGCAGTTACTCCATCATGGGGACCGGGGCCAACGTCCTGACTTTC. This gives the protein CASSYSIMGTGANVLTF.

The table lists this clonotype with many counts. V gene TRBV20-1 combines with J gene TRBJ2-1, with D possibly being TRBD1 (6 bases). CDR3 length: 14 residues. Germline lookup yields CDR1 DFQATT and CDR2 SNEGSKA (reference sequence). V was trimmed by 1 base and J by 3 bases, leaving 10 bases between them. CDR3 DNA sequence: TGCAGTGCTAGAGGTCCCAGGGGCTACAATGAGCAGTTCTTC. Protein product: CSARGPRGYNEQFF.